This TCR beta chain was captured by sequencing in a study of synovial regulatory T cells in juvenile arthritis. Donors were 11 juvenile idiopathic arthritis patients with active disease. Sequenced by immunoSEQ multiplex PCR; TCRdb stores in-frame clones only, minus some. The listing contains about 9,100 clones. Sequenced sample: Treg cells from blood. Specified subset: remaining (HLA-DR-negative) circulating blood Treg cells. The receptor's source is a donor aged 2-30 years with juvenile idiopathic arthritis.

CDR3 sequence: CASSRDSNNSPLHF. The chain couples TRBV18 to TRBJ1-6; TCRdb reports TRBD1, a call that lacks DNA to check it against. CDR1 is KGHSH, CDR2 LQKENI, per germline. This CDR3 contains 14 residues. DNA for this receptor is not on file.